A selection of T cell receptor beta chains follows, all from one sample in a study of blood T cell repertoires in COVID-19. Some clones are missing from TCRdb's copy, which holds only in-frame ones; the method was immunoSEQ multiplex PCR. The sample lists some 370,000 clones, 75% to 90% occurring once. The sample comprised PBMCs or T cells enriched from blood (not recorded which). The receptor set was obtained from a woman aged 45 to 65 who had recovered from COVID-19. Each CDR3 is given with its conserved first and last residue.

>TRBJ1-3|TRBV3-1/TRBV3-2
CASSLFKDSSGNTIYF
>TRBJ2-2|TRBV4-2
CASSQTGTSGGNTGELFF
>TRBJ2-3|TRBV9
CASSAVGGVSTDTQYF
>TRBJ2-2|TRBV30
CAWTKTTRNTGELFF
>TRBJ2-1|TRBV4-1
CASSQVGASGRSSYNEQFF
>TRBJ2-1|TRBV9
CASSVDGRDRGRYNEQFF
>TRBJ2-4|TRBV6-2/TRBV6-3
CASSYPRQGGEKNIQYF
>TRBJ2-1|TRBV14
CASSPTAGRVYNEQFF
>TRBJ2-1|TRBV14
CASSQATGPNEQFF
>TRBJ2-1|TRBV6-6
CASSTGQGSKEQFF
>TRBJ2-3|TRBV9
CASSVVAGGATDTQYF
>TRBJ1-1|TRBV20-1
CSATPDTEAFF
>TRBJ2-1|TRBV7-3
CASSLASTYEQFF
>TRBJ1-1|TRBV30
CAWSVGSKNTEAFF
>TRBJ2-2|TRBV5-4
CAVGGRLAERTGELFF
>TRBJ2-1|TRBV13
CASSHWGTRGRSSYNEQFF
>TRBJ1-1|TRBV7-9
CASSLWPPEAFF
>TRBJ2-5|TRBV6-5
CASTLRRGETQYF
>TRBJ1-2|TRBV11-2
CASQWTGSQNYGYTF
>TRBJ1-1|TRBV4-3
CASSPQGMNTEAFF
>TRBJ1-2|TRBV9
CASSVGQGSNYGYTF
>TRBJ1-2|TRBV5-8
CASSYGDGYTF
>TRBJ2-2|TRBV6-5
CASSRPAGELFF
>TRBJ1-1|TRBV30
CAWTPGNTEAFF
>TRBJ2-5|TRBV25-1
CASSEYLPPLQETQYF
>TRBJ1-1|TRBV25-1
CASSVTGVNTEAFF
>TRBJ1-1|TRBV28
CASSLKGGNTEAFF
>TRBJ1-4|TRBV30
CAWGDRWTNEKLFF
>TRBJ2-3|TRBV6-1
CASSVLAGAQSTDTQYF
>TRBJ1-1|TRBV6-5
CASSQGITNTEAFF
>TRBJ2-1|TRBV7-2
CASSIGDSSLDEQFF
>TRBJ1-2|TRBV30
CACRVQGSGGYTF
>TRBJ1-2|TRBV6-5
CASQQGQKAYGYTF
>TRBJ1-5|TRBV5-5
CASSRTGNSNQPQHF
>TRBJ2-2|TRBV3-1/TRBV3-2
CASSLSSTGELFF
>TRBJ2-5|TRBV7-2
CASSLTGVFQETQYF
>TRBJ2-1|TRBV29-1
CSVESKGLVRGRSEQFF
>TRBJ2-1|TRBV10-2
CASRDGLAGGNNEQFF
>TRBJ1-3|TRBV7-2
CASSLVGLGGSGNTIYF
>TRBJ1-2|TRBV7-8
CASSGSGPDPYGGYTF
>TRBJ1-6|TRBV18
CASSPSGLGQGNSPLHF
>TRBJ2-2|TRBV9
CASSVGGSGGASGELFF
>TRBJ1-1|TRBV3-1/TRBV3-2
CASSQLGGGNTEAFF
>TRBJ2-7|TRBV18
CASSPGLETYEQYF
>TRBJ1-5|TRBV7-2
CASSLANRGNQPQHF
>TRBJ1-2|TRBV9
CASSVGGGNYGYTF
>TRBJ2-1|TRBV11-3
CASSLTGISNEQFF
>TRBJ1-2|TRBV7-2
CASSLASAQGGGYTF
>TRBJ2-7|TRBV6-6
CASTTPDRSYEQYF
>TRBJ1-6|TRBV5-1
CASSSVADRDNSPLHF
>TRBJ2-2|TRBV5-1
CASSLSGVDGELFF
>TRBJ2-1|TRBV9
CASSGAGGHNEQFF
>TRBJ2-1|TRBV20-1
CSGEGDGQFF
>TRBJ2-2|TRBV7-2
CASKIAGANTGELFF
>TRBJ2-5|TRBV28
CASQGTGPETQYF
>TRBJ2-1|TRBV3-1/TRBV3-2
CASSQTGGGYNEQFF
>TRBJ1-2|TRBV12-3/TRBV12-4
CASSFPGDGYTF
>TRBJ1-3|TRBV10-3
CAISGGQGKISGNTIYF
>TRBJ1-5|TRBV5-5
CASSPTGGSNQPQHF